This TCR beta chain is drawn from a study of blood T cell repertoires in COVID-19. Study details: Sources were T cells, B-cell-depleted T cells, or PBMCs; the material itself was cDNA or gDNA.

Clones were sequenced by immunoSEQ multiplex PCR, and TCRdb holds only the in-frame ones, with some missing. The sample comprises 250,000 to 350,000 clones, approximately 85% of which are singletons, and approximately 8.8% rests with the top ten. The source is a man aged 18 to 35 with active or convalescent COVID-19. The specimen sequenced was peripheral blood.

CDR3 coding DNA: TGCGCCAGCAGCCGCGTGATGTGGGGAGGGGAGTATGGCTACACCTTC. Its translation is CASSRVMWGGEYGYTF. The rearrangement uses TRBV4-1 and TRBJ1-2; TRBD1 is a possible D gene (5 bases). The CDR3 consists of 16 residues. V was pared by 4 bases and J by 5 bases, with 20 bases between. CDR1 and CDR2 from the germline V gene are MGHRA and YSYEKL.